The 7 T cell receptor beta chains below all came from one sample that was sequenced in a study of blood T cell repertoires in COVID-19. The assay was immunoSEQ multiplex PCR, and TCRdb's table has in-frame clones only and misses some. Of about 200,000 clones listed, approximately 85% were seen once; the top ten hold roughly 5.9%. Sequencing used PBMCs or T cells enriched from blood (not recorded which). The origin of the receptors is a man in his forties with acute COVID-19.

The chain combines TRBV18 with TRBJ2-3; TRBD1 aligns across 9 bases. Germline trimming cut 3 bases from V and 2 bases from J; bases unmatched to any gene: 3. Germline CDR1 KGHSH, CDR2 LQKENI. There are 15 residues in the CDR3. As DNA, the CDR3 is TGTGCCAGCTCACCGGGACAGGGTAACACAGATACGCAGTATTTT. Translation gives CASSPGQGNTDTQYF.

The genes are TRBV7-9 and TRBJ1-1; tentatively, D is TRBD1 (5 bases). Germline CDR1 is SEHNR and CDR2 is FQNEAQ (reference sequence). The germline V and J ends were trimmed by 2 bases and 3 bases, with 7 bases remaining between them. This CDR3 spans 13 amino acids. CDR3 loop: CASSLKGDTEAFF. As DNA, the CDR3 is TGTGCCAGCAGCTTAAAAGGGGACACTGAAGCTTTCTTT. Full variable domain (remainder filled in from reference TRBV7-9 and TRBJ1-1): DTGVSQNPRHKITKRGQNVTFRCDPISEHNRLYWYRQTLGQGPEFLTYFQNEAQLEKSRLLSDRFSAERPKGSFSTLEIQRTEQGDSAMYLCASSLKGDTEAFFGQGTRLTVV.

The rearrangement uses TRBV19 and TRBJ2-2; D is uncertain. The V end lost 4 bases, the J end lost 0 bases, and 6 bases lay between the germline ends. CDR1 is LNHDA and CDR2 is SQIVND in the germline V gene (reference sequence). This CDR3 has 14 amino acids. This chain's CDR3 is CASSRQTNTGELFF. The CDR3 DNA reads as TGTGCCAGTAGTAGGCAGACGAACACCGGGGAGCTGTTTTTT.

The chain employs TRBV6-5 and TRBJ1-3; no clear D. The V end lost 7 bases, the J end lost 1 base, and 11 bases lay between the germline ends. The V gene's germline CDR1 is MNHEY and CDR2 SVGAGI. The CDR3 is 14 amino acids. In DNA, the CDR3 is TGTGCCAGCACCCAACGGGAGTCTGGAAACACCATATATTTT. Its protein is CASTQRESGNTIYF.

This rearrangement joins TRBV28 to TRBJ1-5; D is perhaps TRBD1 (5 bases). Per germline, CDR1 MDHEN and CDR2 SYDVKM. The CDR3 extends over 17 amino acids. V lost 6 bases to trimming and J lost 1 base, with 19 bases between them. In DNA, the CDR3 is TGTGCCAGCAGCCAACGACGGGGGGATGGGAGCAATCAGCCCCAGCATTTT. This codes for CASSQRRGDGSNQPQHF.

This clone was observed a few times. The chain couples TRBV2 to TRBJ1-2; D is undetermined. The CDR3 consists of 12 residues. Trimming removed 2 bases from V and 1 base from J, with 2 bases in between. In germline, CDR1 is SNHLY, CDR2 FYNNEI. In DNA, the CDR3 is TGTGCCAGCAGTGAACGTAACTATGGCTACACCTTC. Translation gives CASSERNYGYTF.

V and J are TRBV7-9 and TRBJ1-2; 7 bases are a match to TRBD1. Per the germline V gene, CDR1 is SEHNR and CDR2 is FQNEAQ (reference sequence). The V and J ends lost 7 bases and 3 bases, in that order; junction bases with no gene match: 5. This CDR3 spans 13 amino acids. The CDR3: CASTLGQHYGYTF. In DNA, the CDR3 is TGTGCCAGCACCCTGGGACAGCACTATGGCTACACCTTC. The variable domain in full, completed from reference TRBV7-9 and TRBJ1-2, reads DTGVSQNPRHKITKRGQNVTFRCDPISEHNRLYWYRQTLGQGPEFLTYFQNEAQLEKSRLLSDRFSAERPKGSFSTLEIQRTEQGDSAMYLCASTLGQHYGYTFGSGTRLTVV.